This T cell receptor (beta chain) was obtained from a study of cytomegalovirus exposure and HLA in healthy donors. The CDR3 has 14 amino acids. V gave up 0 bases and J gave up 8 bases, with 13 bases separating them. CDR1 SNHLY and CDR2 FYNNEI come from the germline V gene. Researchers ran the PCR with 60 Vbeta and 13 Jbeta primers. Some clones are missing from TCRdb's copy, which holds only in-frame ones; the method was immunoSEQ multiplex PCR. The table includes more than 150,000 clones, 84% detected once. This chain joins TRBV2 and TRBJ1-2; D ambiguous. The sequence derives from a boy aged 10-17 years in good health and CMV-seronegative. What was sequenced was PBMCs. DNA for the CDR3: TGTGCCAGCAGTGAAGCGGCGGAGACCTCAGGCTACACCTTC. Translation gives CASSEAAETSGYTF.